This T cell receptor beta chain was identified during a study of T cells in Graves' hyperthyroidism and ophthalmopathy. Across the study: Blood was drawn when the patient was first diagnosed and still untreated. Study-wide findings and caveats: Most thyroid clonotypes with frequency above 0.001 were detected in blood.

Those patients with uncontrolled infection, other autoimmune disease, pregnancy or lactation were excluded. PBMCs came from more than 8.5 ml fresh peripheral blood. Many counts were recorded for this clonotype. What it binds is not known. TCR beta CDR3 regions were amplified from RNA transcripts. The HTBI primer set was used in a first-round RT-PCR of the TCR CDR3. MiXCR, run by TCRdb on the multiplex PCR reads, gives a single entry per CDR3 protein. The table has about 740,000 distinct CDR3 sequences, around 15% seen once. Sequencing was carried out using blood. The TCR sequence derives from a woman between 18 and 29 years old with Graves' hyperthyroidism.

CDR3 residues: CAIWGSGSYEQYF. CDR3 nucleotides: TGTGCCATCTGGGGTAGCGGGAGTTACGAGCAGTACTTC. This sequence joins TRBV10-3 and TRBJ2-7; the match to TRBD2 covers 9 bases. Germline V CDR1 and CDR2: ENHRY, SYGVKD. Trimming took 8 bases from V and 4 from J; bases not matched to a gene: 6. This CDR3 has 13 residues.